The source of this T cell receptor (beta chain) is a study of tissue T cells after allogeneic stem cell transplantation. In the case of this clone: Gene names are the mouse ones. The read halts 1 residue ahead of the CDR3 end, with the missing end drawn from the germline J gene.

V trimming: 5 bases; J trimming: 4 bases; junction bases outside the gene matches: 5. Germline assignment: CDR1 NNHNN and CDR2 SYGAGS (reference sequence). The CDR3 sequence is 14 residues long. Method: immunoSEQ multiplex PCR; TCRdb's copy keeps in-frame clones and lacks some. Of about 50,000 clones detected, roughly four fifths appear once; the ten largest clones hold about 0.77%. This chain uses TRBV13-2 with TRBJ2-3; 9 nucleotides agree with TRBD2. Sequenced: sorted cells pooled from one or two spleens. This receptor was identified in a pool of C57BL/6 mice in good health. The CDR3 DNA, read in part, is TGTGCCAGCGGGGAGGGACTGGGCACAGAAACGCTGTAT. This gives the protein CASGEGLGTETLY. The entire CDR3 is CASGEGLGTETLYF.